The 21 T cell receptor beta chains in this list originate from one sample, sequenced in a study of T-cell reconstitution after alpha-beta-depleted transplantation in children (dated by TCRdb to about 2016). Library method: PCR. The sample was run on an Illumina HiSeq 2500. TCR library preparation used molecular barcoding, with unique molecular identifiers applied to normalize quantification of the TCRbeta repertoire. The public reads were run again by TCRdb, first through fastp at Q25 and then through MiXCR, and only productive beta chains were kept. A single entry per CDR3 protein holds the most common genes and DNA from its merged rows. The sample contains roughly 500,000 distinct CDR3 sequences, around a third of them found a single time. The ten largest clonotypes hold 2% to 2.5% of the sample. The source material was PBMCs from the stem cell graft donor, sampled from the stem cell graft. These receptors all come from a human donor who donated a stem cell graft to a child with aplastic anemia.

The rearrangement links TRBV6-1 to TRBJ2-3; 8 positions match TRBD1. J gave up 5 bases and V 6 bases, and 13 bases lay outside the gene matches. The CDR3 has 16 residues. Germline V gene sequence: CDR1 MNHNS, CDR2 SASEGT. Here the CDR3 reads CASSANRGTGRDTQYF. CDR3 DNA sequence: TGTGCCAGCAGCGCAAACAGGGGGACGGGGAGAGATACGCAGTATTTT.

This clonotype turned up a few times. The chain couples TRBV20-1 to TRBJ2-1; TRBD2 matches 10 bases. The germline CDR1 and CDR2 sequences are DFQATT and SNEGSKA (reference sequence). The CDR3 length is 18 residues. After removal of 6 bases from V and 2 bases from J, the junction contained 16 bases not matched to a gene. The CDR3, as DNA: TGCAGTGCGAAGGCCGGGCTAGCGGGAGAAGGTCCCTACAATGAGCAGTTCTTC. Protein sequence: CSAKAGLAGEGPYNEQFF.

This chain connects TRBV19 to TRBJ2-1; D not resolved. CDR3 length: 17 residues. V lost 6 bases and J lost 9, with 27 bases in between. Germline CDR1 reads LNHDA; CDR2 reads SQIVND (reference sequence). CDR3 in amino acids: CASSASEGTYSPTEQFF. CDR3 DNA sequence: TGTGCCAGTAGCGCCTCGGAAGGAACCTACTCACCTACTGAGCAGTTCTTC.

Only a few counts were recorded for this clonotype. The chain links TRBV12-3 or TRBV12-4 to TRBJ2-7; weak D call: TRBD1 (5 bases). This CDR3 spans 11 amino acids. Trimming took off 5 bases at V and 9 bases at J, with 11 bases between the two ends. CDR3 coding DNA: TGTGCCAGCAGTCTCAGGGTTGGGCAGTACTTC. Encoded protein: CASSLRVGQYF.

The J gene is TRBJ1-2, the V gene TRBV29-1; no firm D call. The CDR3 runs 12 residues. Per the germline V gene, CDR1 is SQVTM and CDR2 is ANQGSEA. The V and J ends lost 7 bases and 4 bases respectively, with 13 bases between them. CDR3 in DNA: TGCAGCGGTTTCTCGGGTGGCTATGGCTACACCTTC. It codes for CSGFSGGYGYTF.

The CDR3 loop reads CAWNRGRNYNEQFF. For the CDR3, the DNA is TGTGCCTGGAATCGTGGACGGAACTACAATGAGCAGTTCTTC. The genes are TRBV30 and TRBJ2-1; D gene ambiguous. The CDR3 runs 14 residues. V shed 4 bases and J shed 3 bases, with 13 bases lying between them. CDR1 is GTSNPN and CDR2 is SVGIG in the germline V gene (reference sequence). Full variable domain (outside the CDR3, taken from reference TRBV30 and TRBJ2-1): SQTIHQWPATLVQPVGSPLSLECTVEGTSNPNLYWYRQAAGRGLQLLFYSVGIGQISSEVPQNLSASRPQDRQFILSSKKLLLSDSGFYLCAWNRGRNYNEQFFGPGTRLTVL.

This clonotype was observed a handful of times. The chain combines TRBV6-6 with TRBJ2-7; D assignment may be TRBD1 or TRBD2 (5 bases each). V was trimmed by 10 bases and J by 2 bases, leaving 15 bases between them. The germline V gene has CDR1 MNHNY and CDR2 SVGAGI (reference sequence). This CDR3 is 13 amino acids long. The CDR3 sequence is CATTGTSPYEQYF. For the CDR3, the DNA is TGTGCCACCACCGGGACGTCCCCCTACGAGCAGTACTTC.

This clonotype has a handful of counts. The rearrangement uses TRBV29-1 and TRBJ2-7; D possibly corresponds to TRBD2 (5 bases). In germline, CDR1 is SQVTM, CDR2 ANQGSEA. V lost 4 bases and J lost 3, with 13 bases in between. The CDR3 length is 13 residues. Here the CDR3 DNA reads TGCAGCGTTGTCGGGATCGACAACTACGAGCAGTACTTC. Its protein is CSVVGIDNYEQYF.

V usage is TRBV5-4 and J usage is TRBJ2-4; D might be TRBD2 (5 bases). Trimming left V 5 bases short and J 11 bases short, with 17 bases between. Looked up from germline, CDR1 is SGHNT and CDR2 is YYREEE (reference sequence). The CDR3 covers 13 residues. DNA for the CDR3: TGTGCCAGCAGGTCGGGATCGGGCGGCGTTCAGTACTTC. Amino acids: CASRSGSGGVQYF.

This clonotype was detected a few times. The J gene is TRBJ1-5, the V gene TRBV20-1; 8 nucleotides line up with TRBD1. CDR1 is DFQATT, CDR2 SNEGSKA, per germline (reference sequence). CDR3 size: 13 residues. The CDR3: CSTGAVGNQPQHF. The CDR3 nucleotides read TGCTCGACAGGGGCGGTTGGCAATCAGCCCCAGCATTTT.

In this sample, this clonotype turned up a few times. The V call is TRBV10-3, the J call TRBJ1-5; D perhaps matches TRBD1 (6 bases). Trimming removed 4 bases from V and 4 bases from J, with 11 bases in between. Germline-derived CDR1 and CDR2 are ENHRY and SYGVKD. The CDR3 spans 14 residues. In DNA, the CDR3 is TGTGCCATCAGTGGACAGGAACAAAATCAGCCCCAGCATTTT. It yields the protein CAISGQEQNQPQHF.

CDR3 DNA: TGTGCCAGCAGCATGTCGGGACAGAATAATGAAAAACTGTTTTTT. Translated, it gives CASSMSGQNNEKLFF. The V call is TRBV7-2, the J call TRBJ1-4; 7 bases agree with TRBD1. Trimming cost V 5 bases and J 4 bases; bases outside gene matches: 7. CDR1 SGHTA and CDR2 FQGNSA come from the germline V gene. The CDR3 runs to 15 residues.

This clonotype was observed a few times. The V and J genes are TRBV5-1 and TRBJ2-1; 9 positions match TRBD2. This CDR3 is 19 amino acids long. CDR1 is SGHRS, CDR2 YFSETQ, per germline. V lost 6 bases, J lost 3 bases, and 19 bases stayed unmatched. The CDR3 bases are TGCGCCAGCAAATACTTCGGCGGTTTTCGGACTAGCGACTACAATGAGCAGTTCTTC. Its protein product is CASKYFGGFRTSDYNEQFF.

This clonotype was seen only a few times. The chain employs TRBV12-3 or TRBV12-4 and TRBJ2-3, with D hard to call. V was shortened by 3 bases and J by 0 bases, with 7 bases between the two germline ends. CDR3 size: 14 residues. CDR3 coding DNA: TGTGCCAGCAGTTTCCCTACTAGCACAGATACGCAGTATTTT. Protein sequence: CASSFPTSTDTQYF.

The gene calls are TRBV7-2 and TRBJ2-5, with unresolved D. Germline CDR1 reads SGHTA; CDR2 reads FQGNSA. The CDR3 is 13 amino acids. The V end was cut by 5 bases, the J end by 0 bases, with 7 bases between. CDR3 residues: CASSSTYQETQYF. In DNA form, the CDR3 reads TGTGCCAGCAGCAGCACGTACCAAGAGACCCAGTACTTC.

The CDR3 loop reads CASSLMTGRRNYGYTF. The DNA of the CDR3 is TGTGCCAGCAGTTTAATGACGGGAAGACGAAACTATGGCTACACCTTC. The rearrangement uses TRBV27 and TRBJ1-2; no definite D call. CDR3 size: 16 residues. Trimming removed 2 bases from V and 2 bases from J, with 15 bases in between. Looked up from germline, CDR1 is MNHEY and CDR2 is SMNVEV (reference sequence).

The table lists this clonotype with a few counts. Here the CDR3 reads CSARGGTGLTNTEAFF. The CDR3, as DNA: TGCAGTGCTAGAGGCGGGACAGGCTTAACGAACACTGAAGCTTTCTTT. V is TRBV20-1 and J is TRBJ1-1; 8 bases line up with TRBD1. This CDR3 is built from 16 residues. The J segment lost 1 base and the V segment lost 1 base, leaving 8 bases of the junction unmatched. Germline lookup yields CDR1 DFQATT and CDR2 SNEGSKA (reference sequence).

The CDR3 sequence is CASSYSGTATGELFF. CDR3 nucleotides: TGTGCCAGCAGTTACTCTGGGACAGCAACCGGGGAGCTGTTTTTT. This chain connects TRBV6-5 to TRBJ2-2, with 7 bases aligning to TRBD1. J gave up 5 bases and V 0 bases, and 3 bases lay outside the gene matches. In germline, CDR1 is MNHEY, CDR2 SVGAGI. This CDR3 region has 15 residues.

In its sample, this clonotype was seen a few times. V usage is TRBV5-1 and J usage is TRBJ2-6, with D possibly matching TRBD1 (6 bases). Germline CDR1 reads SGHRS; CDR2 reads YFSETQ. The CDR3 has 16 amino acids. V was clipped by 1 base and J by 3 bases, with 11 bases between them. DNA for the CDR3: TGCGCCAGCAGCTTGACCAGGGGTGGTGGGGCCAACGTCCTGACTTTC. Amino acids: CASSLTRGGGANVLTF.

The J gene is TRBJ1-3, the V gene TRBV6-5; 10 bases agree with TRBD1. The trim removed 4 bases at V and 4 bases at J, leaving 7 bases unmatched. This CDR3 has 16 residues. The germline CDR1 and CDR2 sequences are MNHEY and SVGAGI. CDR3 sequence: CASSLPGQGRGNTIYF. CDR3 bases: TGTGCCAGCAGTTTACCGGGACAGGGGAGGGGAAACACCATATATTTT.

This clonotype has more than one count but fewer than ten. This chain joins TRBV2 and TRBJ1-4; D unresolved. This CDR3 is built from 14 residues. V was trimmed by 4 bases and J by 5 bases, leaving 11 bases between them. CDR1 and CDR2 (germline): SNHLY, FYNNEI. CDR3: CASSVLTPNEKLFF. CDR3 in DNA: TGTGCCAGCAGTGTATTAACCCCCAATGAAAAACTGTTTTTT.